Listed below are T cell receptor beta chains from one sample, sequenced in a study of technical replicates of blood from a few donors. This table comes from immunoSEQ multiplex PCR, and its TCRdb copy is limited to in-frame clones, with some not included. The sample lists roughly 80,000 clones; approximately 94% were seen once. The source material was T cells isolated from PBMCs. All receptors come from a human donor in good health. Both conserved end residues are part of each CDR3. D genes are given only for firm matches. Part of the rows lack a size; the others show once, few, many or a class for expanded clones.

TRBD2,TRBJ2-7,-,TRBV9,CASSGRAGTEQYF,TGTGCCAGCAGTGGTAGAGCGGGGACCGAGCAGTACTTC
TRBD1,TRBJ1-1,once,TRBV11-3,CASGPRTGEAFF,TGTGCCAGCGGACCCCGGACAGGGGAAGCTTTCTTT
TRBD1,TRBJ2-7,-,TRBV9,CASSPQGALVYEQYF,TGTGCCAGCAGTCCTCAGGGGGCACTTGTTTACGAGCAGTACTTC
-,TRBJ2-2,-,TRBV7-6,CASSLISGELFF,TGTGCCAGCAGCCTAATCTCCGGGGAGCTGTTTTTT
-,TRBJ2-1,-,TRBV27,CASSLYRRDGGMGYNEQFF,TGTGCCAGCAGTTTATACCGGCGGGATGGGGGAATGGGTTACAATGAGCAGTTCTTC
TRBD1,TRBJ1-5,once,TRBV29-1,CSVAQGFNQPQHF,TGCAGCGTCGCACAGGGGTTCAATCAGCCCCAGCATTTT
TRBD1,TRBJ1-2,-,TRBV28,CASSRPYRGRGYTF,TGTGCCAGCAGCCGTCCCTACAGGGGCCGAGGCTACACCTTC
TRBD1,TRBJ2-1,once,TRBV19,CASSPGQGYNEQFF,TGTGCCAGTAGTCCGGGACAGGGCTACAATGAGCAGTTCTTC
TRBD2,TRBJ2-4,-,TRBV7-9,CASSLLAGRNSKNIQYF,TGTGCCAGCAGCTTATTAGCGGGTCGAAACAGCAAAAACATTCAGTACTTC
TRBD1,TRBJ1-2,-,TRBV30,CAWSVQGANSGYTF,TGTGCCTGGAGTGTCCAGGGGGCAAATAGCGGCTACACCTTC
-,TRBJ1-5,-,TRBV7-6,CASSLEDSQPQHF,TGTGCCAGCAGCTTAGAGGACAGCCAGCCCCAGCATTTT
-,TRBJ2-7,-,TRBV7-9,CASSPPYYEQYF,TGTGCCAGCAGTCCCCCCTACTACGAGCAGTACTTC
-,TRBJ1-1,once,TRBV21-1,CASSKAGLGTTEAFF,TGTGCCAGCAGCAAAGCAGGCCTAGGAACCACTGAAGCTTTCTTT
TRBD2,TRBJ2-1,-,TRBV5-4,CASSGGLAGGNEQFF,TGTGCCAGCAGCGGGGGACTAGCGGGAGGGAATGAGCAGTTCTTC
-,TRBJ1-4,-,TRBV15,CASRKENEKLFF,TGTGCCTCTAGAAAGGAGAATGAAAAACTGTTTTTT
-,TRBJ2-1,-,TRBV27,CASSFAGDNEQFF,TGTGCCAGCAGTTTTGCAGGGGACAATGAGCAGTTCTTC
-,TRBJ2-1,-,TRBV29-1,CSVSSGANEQFF,TGCAGCGTTTCTTCTGGGGCCAATGAGCAGTTCTTC
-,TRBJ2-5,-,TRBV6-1,CASSDPGKETQYF,TGTGCCAGCAGTGATCCGGGTAAAGAGACCCAGTACTTC
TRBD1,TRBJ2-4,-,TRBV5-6,CASSRWTGNIQYF,TGTGCCAGCAGCCGATGGACAGGGAACATTCAGTACTTC
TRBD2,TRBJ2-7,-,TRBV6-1,CASSGLAGGFAVYEQYF,TGTGCCAGCAGTGGGCTAGCGGGAGGTTTCGCAGTCTACGAGCAGTACTTC
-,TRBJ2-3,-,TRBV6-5,CASSRLSLRDTQYF,TGTGCCAGCAGCCGCCTTTCCCTTCGGGATACGCAGTATTTT
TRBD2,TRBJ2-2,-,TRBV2,CASSEENSGSGGELFF,TGTGCCAGCAGTGAGGAAAATAGCGGGAGTGGCGGGGAGCTGTTTTTT
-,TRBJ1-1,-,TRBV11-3,CASIEQLSRWGATEAFF,TGTGCCAGCATAGAGCAGTTATCAAGGTGGGGAGCCACTGAAGCTTTCTTT
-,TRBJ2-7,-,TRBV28,CASSLRDSVYEQYF,TGTGCCAGCAGTTTACGAGACAGTGTCTACGAGCAGTACTTC
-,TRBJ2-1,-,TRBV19,CASTIQGSLGNEQFF,TGTGCCAGTACAATACAGGGATCTCTGGGCAATGAGCAGTTCTTC
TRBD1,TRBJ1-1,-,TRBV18,CASSPDRINTEAFF,TGTGCCAGCTCACCGGACAGGATTAACACTGAAGCTTTCTTT
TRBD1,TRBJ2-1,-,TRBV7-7,CASSLGRGHRQFF,TGTGCTAGCAGCTTGGGCAGGGGGCATAGGCAGTTCTTC
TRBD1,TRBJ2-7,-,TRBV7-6,CASSLGASGQKPYEQYF,TGTGCCAGCAGCTTAGGAGCATCGGGACAGAAACCCTACGAGCAGTACTTC
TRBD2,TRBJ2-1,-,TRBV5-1,CASSLAGGRNEQFF,TGCGCCAGCAGCTTGGCGGGGGGACGCAATGAGCAGTTCTTC